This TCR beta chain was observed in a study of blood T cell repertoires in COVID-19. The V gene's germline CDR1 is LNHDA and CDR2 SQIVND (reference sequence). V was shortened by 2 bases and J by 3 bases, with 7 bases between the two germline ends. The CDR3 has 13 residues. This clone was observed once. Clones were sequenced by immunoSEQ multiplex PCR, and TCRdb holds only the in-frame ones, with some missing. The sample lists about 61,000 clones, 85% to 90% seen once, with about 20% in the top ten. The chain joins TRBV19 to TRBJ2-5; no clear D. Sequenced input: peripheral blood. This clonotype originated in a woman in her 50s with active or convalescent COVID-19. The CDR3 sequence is CASSIIPEETQYF. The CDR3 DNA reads TGTGCCAGTAGTATAATCCCTGAAGAGACCCAGTACTTC. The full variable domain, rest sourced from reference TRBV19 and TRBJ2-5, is DGGITQSPKYLFRKEGQNVTLSCEQNLNHDAMYWYRQDPGQGLRLIYYSQIVNDFQKGDIAEGYSVSREKKESFPLTVTSAQKNPTAFYLCASSIIPEETQYFGPGTRLLVL.